Sequencing of this T cell receptor (beta chain) was carried out in a study of Ad26.COV2.S vaccination and SARS-CoV-2 variants. Looking at the study overall: Ad26.COV2.S given intramuscularly, once or twice 56 days apart.

Profiled with immunoSEQ multiplex PCR; TCRdb holds only in-frame clones, not every one. The table lists about 350,000 clones, about 85% of them singletons, with 3.3% in the top ten. Treatment described: 19 received Ad26.COV2.S at low or high dose, single or two shots; 5 received placebo; per-sample allocation not given. The samples date from day 63 after the first vaccine or placebo injection. Boston hosted the donor, who was an adult aged 18-55 years. What was given as vaccine was an Ad26 vector encoding Wuhan-strain SARS-CoV-2 spike. V was shortened by 3 bases and J by 3 bases, with 8 bases between the two germline ends. The germline CDR1 and CDR2 sequences are SGHTA and FQGNSA. The CDR3 has 13 amino acids.

This chain links TRBV7-2 with TRBJ1-2, with D unresolved. The sequence came from a person aged 18-60 years who received the Ad26.COV2.S COVID-19 vaccine or a placebo. The input for sequencing was peripheral blood, taken in a trial of Ad26.COV2.S vaccine versus placebo. As DNA, the CDR3 is TGTGCCAGCAGCTTCTTGGGCCACTATGGCTACACCTTC. This encodes CASSFLGHYGYTF.